The next 3 T cell receptor beta chains were all read from a single sample in a study of T cell responses to AZD1222 COVID-19 vaccine. TCRdb keeps only in-frame clones here, not all; method: immunoSEQ multiplex PCR. The top ten hold just over 3.5% of the sample, which has some 110,000 clones, 88% seen once. Sample: peripheral blood, taken 28 days after the second AZD1222 dose. All receptors derive from an adult who received the AZD1222 COVID-19 vaccine.

This clone was counted ten times or more. The chain combines TRBV7-9 with TRBJ2-2; 9 positions match TRBD2. After removal of 2 bases from V and 1 base from J, the junction contained 8 bases not matched to a gene. This CDR3 has 18 residues. Germline lookup yields CDR1 SEHNR and CDR2 FQNEAQ (reference sequence). Written as DNA, the CDR3 is TGTGCCAGCAGCTTAAGTAGCGGGAGAGGGAGGAACACCGGGGAGCTGTTTTTT. It specifies CASSLSSGRGRNTGELFF.

The V and J genes are TRBV2 and TRBJ2-2; TRBD2 matches at 9 bases. Germline V gene data show CDR1 as SNHLY and CDR2 as FYNNEI. This CDR3 is built from 20 residues. With V trimmed by 10 bases and J by 2 bases, 23 bases remained unmatched. The CDR3 sequence: CAIKKAQGTSGGLNTGELFF. The DNA of the CDR3 is TGTGCCATCAAGAAGGCCCAGGGGACCAGCGGGGGGTTAAACACCGGGGAGCTGTTTTTT.

The rearrangement uses TRBV7-2 and TRBJ2-7, with 10 bases lining up with TRBD1. J was trimmed by 4 bases and V by 5 bases; bases with no gene match: 5. Germline V lookup: CDR1 SGHTA, CDR2 FQGNSA. CDR3 length: 14 amino acids. The CDR3 DNA is TGTGCCAGCAGCCGCGGACAGGGGGTGTACGAGCAGTACTTC. Translation: CASSRGQGVYEQYF.